The 22 T cell receptor beta chains listed next were all sequenced from one sample in a study of shared clonotypes between healthy human individuals. TCRdb keeps only in-frame clones here, not all; method: immunoSEQ multiplex PCR. The sample has over a million clones; roughly 80% are singletons. Sequenced input: memory CD4+ T cells sorted from blood. Subset given: CD45RA-negative fraction. These receptors all stem from a man between 18 and 35 years old in good health.

This chain connects TRBV27 to TRBJ2-7; maybe TRBD1 (6 bases). Trimming removed 6 bases from V and 0 bases from J, with 18 bases in between. The germline V gene encodes CDR1 MNHEY and CDR2 SMNVEV (reference sequence). The CDR3 loop spans 16 amino acids. The CDR3 nucleotides read TGTGCCAGCAGCGCGGACGGACAGAAAGGCTCCTACGAGCAGTACTTC. Protein product: CASSADGQKGSYEQYF.

This clone was picked up a small number of times. The chain has TRBV7-6 and TRBJ2-2, with 9 positions matching TRBD1. With V trimmed by 5 bases and J by 7 bases, 5 bases remained unmatched. Germline CDR1 SGHVS, CDR2 FNYEAQ. The CDR3 totals 14 residues. The CDR3, as DNA: TGTGCCAGCAGCCGTGGGACAGGGTTCGGGGAGCTGTTTTTT. Amino acids: CASSRGTGFGELFF.

The J gene is TRBJ1-1, the V gene TRBV11-2, with D uncertain. Germline CDR1 is SGHAT and CDR2 is FQNNGV. V was cut by 7 bases and J by 1 base, with 13 bases left in between. CDR3 length: 14 residues. The CDR3 DNA sequence: TGTGCCAGCACCTTCAGCCGGGGGAACACTGAAGCTTTCTTT. The encoded protein is CASTFSRGNTEAFF. Using reference TRBV11-2 and TRBJ1-1 for the parts outside the CDR3, the full variable domain is EAGVAQSPRYKIIEKRQSVAFWCNPISGHATLYWYQQILGQGPKLLIQFQNNGVVDDSQLPKDRFSAERLKGVDSTLKIQPAKLEDSAVYLCASTFSRGNTEAFFGQGTRLTVV.

The chain is built from TRBV5-1 and TRBJ2-1; 7 nucleotides match TRBD2. Germline V gene lookup returns CDR1 SGHRS and CDR2 YFSETQ. The trim removed 3 bases at V and 5 bases at J, leaving 2 bases unmatched. The CDR3 is 13 amino acids. The CDR3 reads CASSWTRNNEQFF. The CDR3 region has the DNA TGCGCCAGCAGCTGGACTAGGAACAATGAGCAGTTCTTC.

With respect to this clone: This specimen includes other DNA sequences encoding the same CDR3. The chain employs TRBV18 and TRBJ1-2; possible D gene TRBD1, 5 bases. The CDR3 is 13 amino acids. The V end was cut by 3 bases, the J end by 3 bases, with 8 bases between. The germline V gene encodes CDR1 KGHSH and CDR2 LQKENI. In DNA, the CDR3 is TGTGCCAGCTCACCCGACAGAGACTATGGCTACACCTTC. It codes for CASSPDRDYGYTF.

CDR3: CASSLAGQGLNEKLFF. The CDR3 coding sequence is TGTGCCAGCAGCTTAGCGGGACAGGGACTTAATGAAAAACTGTTTTTT. The rearrangement joins TRBV7-6 to TRBJ1-4; TRBD1 agrees at 9 bases. The CDR3 spans 16 residues. The germline V gene has CDR1 SGHVS and CDR2 FNYEAQ. V lost 0 bases and J lost 4; bases outside the gene matches: 3.

This clone came up a few times. CDR3 sequence: CASRTLAGVPSEQFF. CDR3 in DNA: TGTGCCAGCAGAACTCTAGCGGGAGTCCCATCGGAGCAGTTCTTC. This chain links TRBV7-2 with TRBJ2-1; 10 nucleotides agree with TRBD2. The CDR3 has 15 residues. CDR1 is SGHTA and CDR2 is FQGNSA in the germline V gene. V lost 6 bases and J lost 10; bases outside the gene matches: 12.

This rearrangement joins TRBV28 to TRBJ1-2, with D perhaps TRBD1 (6 bases). The germline CDR1 and CDR2 sequences are MDHEN and SYDVKM. The V end was cut by 6 bases, the J end by 4 bases, with 18 bases between. The CDR3 length is 15 residues. CDR3 nucleotide sequence: TGTGCCAGCAGGGGTACCTCCCAGGGGAGCTATGGCTACACCTTC. Its protein is CASRGTSQGSYGYTF.

CDR3 amino acids: CASSPPGIQPQHF. For the CDR3, the DNA is TGTGCCAGCTCACCACCGGGAATCCAGCCCCAGCATTTT. V gene TRBV18 combines with J gene TRBJ1-5, with D unresolved. The germline CDR1 and CDR2 sequences are KGHSH and LQKENI. The CDR3 runs to 13 residues. Trimming removed 0 bases at V and 7 bases at J, with 7 bases between. Complete variable domain (other parts from reference TRBV18 and TRBJ1-5): NAGVMQNPRHLVRRRGQEARLRCSPMKGHSHVYWYRQLPEEGLKFMVYLQKENIIDESGMPKERFSAEFPKEGPSILRIQQVVRGDSAAYFCASSPPGIQPQHFGDGTRLSIL.

Comment on this clone: An end of the junction does not agree with germline; a read error may underlie this. The chain combines TRBV5-1 with TRBJ2-5; D may be TRBD2 (6 bases). CDR1 and CDR2 (germline): SGHRS, YFSETQ. This CDR3 region has 15 residues. This CDR3 reads CASSLEGRPPETQYF. The CDR3 region has the DNA TGCGCCAGCAGTTTGGAGGGACGTCCCCCGGAGACCCAGTACTTC. Full variable domain (outside the CDR3, taken from reference TRBV5-1 and TRBJ2-5): KAGVTQTPRYLIKTRGQQVTLSCSPISGHRSVSWYQQTPGQGLQFLFEYFSETQRNKGNFPGRFSGRQFSNSRSEMNVSTLELGDSALYLCASSLEGRPPETQYFGPGTRLLVL.

The chain carries TRBV30 and TRBJ2-5; D is ambiguous. Judging by the DNA end, TRBJ2-7 fits better; the J call may be wrong. The CDR3 consists of 14 residues. Germline CDR1 reads GTSNPN; CDR2 reads SVGIG (reference sequence). CDR3 bases: TGTGCCTGGAGTGTACAAGGTCCTCAATACGAGCAGTACTTC. This translates into CAWSVQGPQYEQYF.

The chain recombines TRBV10-3 with TRBJ1-3; the match to TRBD1 covers 11 bases. V shed 10 bases, J shed 2 bases, and the junction held 1 base outside the gene matches. Germline V CDR1 and CDR2: ENHRY, SYGVKD. The CDR3 totals 13 residues. CDR3 in DNA: TGTGCCACGGGACAGGGGGCTGGAAACACCATATATTTT. This codes for CATGQGAGNTIYF.

The J gene is TRBJ2-7, the V gene TRBV2; no reliable D call. V lost 3 bases, J lost 3 bases, and 6 bases lay in between. The germline V gene has CDR1 SNHLY and CDR2 FYNNEI. The CDR3 covers 12 residues. CDR3 nucleotides: TGTGCCAGCAGTGACGGTCTCTACGAGCAGTACTTC. Protein: CASSDGLYEQYF. Using reference TRBV2 and TRBJ2-7 for the parts outside the CDR3, the full variable domain is EPEVTQTPSHQVTQMGQEVILRCVPISNHLYFYWYRQILGQKVEFLVSFYNNEISEKSEIFDDQFSVERPDGSNFTLKIRSTKLEDSAMYFCASSDGLYEQYFGPGTRLTVT.

The gene calls are TRBV6-6 and TRBJ1-1; D not resolved. Germline lookup yields CDR1 MNHNY and CDR2 SVGAGI (reference sequence). V was clipped by 6 bases and J by 5 bases, with 16 bases between them. CDR3 size: 14 residues. CDR3 region: CASRYPEEGTEAFF. The CDR3 DNA reads TGTGCCAGCAGGTACCCGGAGGAGGGAACTGAAGCTTTCTTT.

The J gene is TRBJ1-4, the V gene TRBV19, with 8 bases lining up with TRBD1. The CDR3 consists of 15 residues. With V trimmed by 5 bases and J by 3 bases, 5 bases remained unmatched. In germline, CDR1 is LNHDA, CDR2 SQIVND (reference sequence). CDR3 nucleotides: TGTGCCAGTAGTTCTGGACAGGGTTCTAATGAAAAACTGTTTTTT. Translation gives CASSSGQGSNEKLFF.

The rearrangement links TRBV2 to TRBJ2-3; TRBD2 matches 9 bases. The CDR3 has 13 amino acids. V was pared by 5 bases and J by 8 bases, with 5 bases of the junction left unmatched. Germline CDR1 is SNHLY and CDR2 is FYNNEI. CDR3 sequence (DNA): TGTGCCAGCAGTAACAAGCGGGAGGTTACGCAGTATTTT. Protein product: CASSNKREVTQYF. Full variable domain (rest looked up from reference TRBV2 and TRBJ2-3): EPEVTQTPSHQVTQMGQEVILRCVPISNHLYFYWYRQILGQKVEFLVSFYNNEISEKSEIFDDQFSVERPDGSNFTLKIRSTKLEDSAMYFCASSNKREVTQYFGPGTRLTVL.

V usage is TRBV10-2 and J usage is TRBJ2-3, with TRBD2 as a possible D gene (5 bases). V lost 2 bases, J lost 2 bases, and 11 bases lay in between. The germline V gene has CDR1 WSHSY and CDR2 SAAADI. There are 15 residues in the CDR3. The CDR3 DNA sequence: TGCGCCAGCAGTGAGGGGTTGGAGGTCACAGATACGCAGTATTTT. It encodes CASSEGLEVTDTQYF.

The chain couples TRBV4-3 to TRBJ2-6, with TRBD2 matching over 9 bases. CDR3 length: 16 residues. Germline lookup yields CDR1 LGHNA and CDR2 YSLEER. With V trimmed by 4 bases and J by 2 bases, 3 bases remained unmatched. CDR3 region: CASSPAGGPGANVLTF. The CDR3 DNA reads as TGCGCCAGCAGCCCAGCGGGAGGACCTGGGGCCAACGTCCTGACTTTC.

The gene calls are TRBV10-3 and TRBJ2-1, with a possible D match to TRBD1 (5 bases). V shed 5 bases and J shed 7 bases, with 12 bases lying between them. Germline loops: CDR1 ENHRY, CDR2 SYGVKD. CDR3 length equals 13 residues. CDR3 protein: CAISLGPGNEQFF. CDR3 in DNA: TGTGCCATCAGTCTCGGGCCAGGGAATGAGCAGTTCTTC.

The rearrangement links TRBV6-1 to TRBJ2-2; 9 nucleotides match TRBD2. J was trimmed by 4 bases and V by 2 bases; bases with no gene match: 5. The CDR3 consists of 16 residues. CDR1 MNHNS and CDR2 SASEGT come from the germline V gene. CDR3 protein: CASSELGGRATGELFF. In DNA, the CDR3 is TGTGCCAGCAGTGAACTGGGCGGGAGGGCCACCGGGGAGCTGTTTTTT.

The chain is built from TRBV2 and TRBJ1-1; no clear D. The CDR3 has 12 amino acids. V lost 6 bases and J 2 bases, leaving 7 bases between the germline ends. Looked up from germline, CDR1 is SNHLY and CDR2 is FYNNEI. The CDR3 spells CASSGENTEAFF. As DNA, the CDR3 is TGTGCCAGCAGCGGAGAAAACACTGAAGCTTTCTTT.

The chain recombines TRBV7-2 with TRBJ2-2; D possibly corresponds to TRBD1 (6 bases). This CDR3 region has 16 residues. CDR1 and CDR2 (germline): SGHTA, FQGNSA. The V and J ends lost 3 bases and 0 bases respectively, with 11 bases between them. DNA of the CDR3: TGTGCCAGCAGCTTCAGAGGGGGTCCGAACACCGGGGAGCTGTTTTTT. Translating it yields CASSFRGGPNTGELFF.